The source of this T cell receptor (beta chain) is a study of Tregs in tolerant kidney transplant recipients. CDR1 and CDR2 (germline): SGHNT, YYREEE (reference sequence). Trimming took off 6 bases at V and 5 bases at J, with 21 bases between the two ends. CDR3 length: 17 residues. Measured with immunoSEQ multiplex PCR; TCRdb has only the in-frame clones, and not every one. The repertoire holds 50,000 or so clones, 75% to 95% seen once, with about 0.7% in the top ten. The TCR originated in a human donor in good health. The sample consisted of Tregs from blood. The genes are TRBV5-4 and TRBJ2-6; no definite D call. CDR3 coding DNA: TGTGCCAGCAATCGTCGCGTACCAGAAAGTCGGGCCAACGTCCTGACTTTC. Translated, it gives CASNRRVPESRANVLTF.